This T cell receptor (beta chain) came from a study of beta chain features in type 1 diabetes (dated by TCRdb to 2016 to 2018). Concerning the study at large: Mean age, gender distribution, total cell number and subset yield did not differ between patients and healthy donors. Across all samples, 90 million to 130 million sorted cells were examined, and cell number per subset correlated strongly with RNA yield. In the study, TCRB repertoires of sorted circulating CD4+ T cell subsets from recently diagnosed type 1 diabetes patients were compared with those of matched healthy donors. Regulatory and stem cell-like memory subsets were isolated from only 8 patients and 8 healthy donors, whereas naive and central memory subsets came from all 30 or so donors.

From each donor, a single peripheral blood sample of around 0.12 L on average was drawn into heparinised tubes. Naive, central memory, regulatory and stem cell-like memory CD4+ T cells were sorted on a BD FACSAria II using a panel including CD45RO, CCR7, CD25, CD127, CD95 and CD27. All sorted populations exceeded 95% purity. PBMCs were isolated immediately by Lymphoprep density gradient centrifugation and stained directly without culture. So that batch effects would be minimized, each experiment stained and sorted samples in pairs, pairing one healthy donor with one patient. Summary of the overall study and its limitations: Because cDNA rather than genomic DNA was sequenced, highly expressing activated cells could have been over-represented, although no difference in activation and CD3 levels was found between groups. PCR might favor shorter templates, but patient and control samples were amplified and corrected together, so any skew would affect both groups equally. In all four CD4+ subsets, TCRB CDR3 length was moderately but significantly shorter in type 1 diabetes patients. Naive, central memory and regulatory TCRB repertoires appeared more similar among patients than among healthy donors. At VDJ recombination sites, patients with type 1 diabetes made fewer insertions and deleted more nucleotides, a pattern implying thymic rearrangement abnormalities. HLA sub-analyses involved small numbers of individuals, so any influence of HLA type on TCRB rearrangement remained unresolved.

The High Capacity cDNA Reverse Transcription Kit was used to reverse transcribe all of the isolated RNA, meaning that expressed TCRB transcripts were what got sequenced. Deep immunoSEQ sequencing was applied to naive, central memory and regulatory T cell samples, giving an average of around 4 million total reads per sample. After sorted cells were lysed in RLT buffer, RNA was extracted with DNase-treated RNeasy Micro or Mini kits, with the choice depending on cell number. To prevent cross-contamination, each cell subset was processed individually, whereas patient and healthy donor samples were processed jointly. TCRB sequences were amplified from cDNA with the immunoSEQ multiplex PCR, producing 87-bp fragments spanning the CDR3 region. The amplicons were sequenced using the Illumina HiSeq platform. The authors' pipeline ran thus. Synthetic template baselines were used to correct PCR bias computationally, reads within Hamming distance 2 were collapsed together, and singletons that could not be merged were discarded. Reads were aligned to IMGT to assign V, D and J genes, CDR3 length, and insertions or deletions at six rearrangement sites. Within each subset, clonotype counts were normalized to sorted cell number, after which true diversity and Gini coefficients were computed with the tcR R package. Repertoire sharing was quantified using the overlap coefficient calculated on TCRB nucleotide sequences. As a proxy for the pre-selection repertoire, out-of-frame TCRB sequences from naive cells were analyzed. TCRdb stores this immuneACCESS table with in-frame sequences only. Part of the clones is absent; in the studies checked, under half of the shortfall reflects unresolved V genes, and no reason is known for the rest. The V and J calls and clone size come from that table; D and trimming were worked out from the DNA. This sample holds 300,000 to 350,000 clones; approximately 12% were observed only once. Of the sample, over 0.014% is held by the ten largest clones.

On this clone: Its antigen is not yet known. The input lacks base qualities; no much larger clone sits a single base away.

Based on the germline V gene, the CDR1 and CDR2 sequences are SGHRS and YFSETQ. There are 16 amino acids in the CDR3, from cysteine to phenylalanine inclusive. Of all the DNA, just the CDR3 is kept, 48 bases in frame from base 1. For this chain, trimming is 4 bases at the V end and 5 bases at the J end, and the number of junction bases without a gene match is 8. The V and J segments used are TRBV5-1 and TRBJ2-2, with 10 bases in between that match TRBD1. Sequenced input: naive CD4+ T cells from blood. The cell subset or site label of this sample denotes: true naive CD4+ T cells. The TCR was taken from a woman aged 18-30 years with type 1 diabetes. The DNA sequence is as follows: TGCGCCAGCAGCCAGGACGGGACAGGGGTGACCGGGGAGCTGTTTTTT. Protein translation: CASSQDGTGVTGELFF.